The 6 T cell receptor beta chains below all came from one sample that was sequenced in a study of blood T cells in healthy people across ages. A second roughly 7 to 12 cycle PCR used barcoded and J-beta primers. One entry per CDR3 protein results from TCRdb running MiXCR on the 5' RACE reads. The table includes around 1,700,000 distinct CDR3 sequences, approximately 28% detected once. The sample comprised blood. The receptors derive from a woman in her 30s in good health.

This clonotype was counted at least ten times. The V and J genes are TRBV29-1 and TRBJ2-3; possibly TRBD2 for D (5 bases). The V end was cut by 5 bases, the J end by 1 base, with 7 bases between. This CDR3 contains 12 residues. In germline, CDR1 is SQVTM, CDR2 ANQGSEA. This CDR3 reads CSVNGGTDTQYF. The CDR3 nucleotides read TGCAGCGTTAACGGGGGCACAGATACGCAGTATTTT.

The V gene is TRBV7-6, the J gene TRBJ2-5; 9 positions match TRBD2. Germline V gene data show CDR1 as SGHVS and CDR2 as FNYEAQ. Losses at the gene ends were 5 bases for V and 3 bases for J; bases not matched to a gene: 4. This CDR3 comprises 14 residues. Here the CDR3 reads CASSAGGAKETQYF. DNA of the CDR3: TGTGCCAGCAGCGCGGGGGGGGCGAAAGAGACCCAGTACTTC.

This clonotype came up many times. The J gene is TRBJ2-1, the V gene TRBV7-9, with 12 bases matching TRBD2. V shed 5 bases, J shed 7 bases, and the junction held 9 bases outside the gene matches. The germline V gene has CDR1 SEHNR and CDR2 FQNEAQ (reference sequence). The CDR3 runs to 16 residues. CDR3 protein: CASSTTSGRPVNEQFF. The CDR3 DNA follows: TGTGCCAGCAGCACAACTAGCGGGAGGCCAGTGAATGAGCAGTTCTTC.

The V and J genes are TRBV6-5 and TRBJ1-1, with 10 nucleotides matching TRBD1. The J segment lost 5 bases and the V segment lost 4 bases, leaving 4 bases of the junction unmatched. The CDR3 is made up of 14 amino acids. From germline, CDR1 is MNHEY and CDR2 SVGAGI. The CDR3 sequence is CASSWDRGETEAFF. The CDR3 coding sequence is TGTGCCAGCAGTTGGGACAGGGGAGAGACTGAAGCTTTCTTT.

This clonotype was picked up a small number of times. CDR3: CASRSGTGDGYTF. In nucleotides, the CDR3 is TGCGCCAGCAGATCCGGGACAGGGGACGGCTACACCTTC. This chain links TRBV5-1 with TRBJ1-2; 10 nucleotides agree with TRBD1. J lost 8 bases, V lost 5 bases, and 6 bases had no gene match. This CDR3 is built from 13 residues. Germline V gene sequence: CDR1 SGHRS, CDR2 YFSETQ.

This clonotype has just a few counts. V usage is TRBV7-9 and J usage is TRBJ2-7; 10 bases align to TRBD1. The CDR3 sequence is 15 residues long. The V and J ends lost 7 bases and 5 bases, in that order; junction bases with no gene match: 11. The V gene's germline CDR1 is SEHNR and CDR2 FQNEAQ (reference sequence). The CDR3 DNA sequence: TGTGCCAGCACAAGGTCAGGGACAGGGGCCCACGAGCAGTACTTC. Residues: CASTRSGTGAHEQYF.